This TCR beta chain comes out of a study of T cells in Graves' hyperthyroidism and ophthalmopathy. Researchers amplified the TCR beta CDR3 regions from RNA transcripts. Primed by the HTBI set, a first-round RT-PCR was run on the TCR CDR3. TCRdb fed the multiplex PCR reads into MiXCR, producing one record per CDR3 protein. Seen here are around 300,000 distinct CDR3 sequences, about 15% observed once, and the top ten hold roughly 30%. In its sample, this clonotype was seen many times. This CDR3 spans 15 amino acids. The ends were cut back, 1 base at V and 5 bases at J, with 11 bases in the middle. The germline V gene encodes CDR1 SGHAT and CDR2 FQNNGV.

The V call is TRBV11-2, the J call TRBJ2-2, with D tentatively TRBD1 (6 bases). The sequenced material came from blood. The clonotype comes from a woman in her fifties or sixties with Graves' hyperthyroidism that later progressed to Graves' ophthalmopathy. CDR3 region: CASSLVRGKTGELFF. The CDR3 bases are TGTGCCAGCAGCTTAGTCAGGGGAAAAACCGGGGAGCTGTTTTTT.